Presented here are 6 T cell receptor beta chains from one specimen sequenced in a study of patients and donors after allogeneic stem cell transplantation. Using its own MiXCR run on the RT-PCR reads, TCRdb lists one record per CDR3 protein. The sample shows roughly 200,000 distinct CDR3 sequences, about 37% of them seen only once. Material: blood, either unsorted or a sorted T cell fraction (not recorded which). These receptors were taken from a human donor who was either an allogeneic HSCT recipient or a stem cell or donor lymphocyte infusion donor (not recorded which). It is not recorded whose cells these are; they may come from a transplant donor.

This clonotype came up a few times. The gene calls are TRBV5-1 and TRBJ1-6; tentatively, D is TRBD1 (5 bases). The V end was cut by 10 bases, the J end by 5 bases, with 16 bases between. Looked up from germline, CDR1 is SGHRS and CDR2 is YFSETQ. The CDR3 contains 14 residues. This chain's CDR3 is CASSPEQDNSPLHF. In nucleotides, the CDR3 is TGCGCCTCCTCCCCCGAACAGGATAATTCACCCCTCCACTTT.

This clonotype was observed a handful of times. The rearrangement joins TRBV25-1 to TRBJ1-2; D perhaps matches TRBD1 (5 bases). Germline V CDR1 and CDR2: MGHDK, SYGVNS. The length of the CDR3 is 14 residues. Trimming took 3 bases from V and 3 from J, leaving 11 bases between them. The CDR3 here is CASSETAFDYGYTF. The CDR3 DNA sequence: TGTGCCAGCAGTGAGACAGCGTTTGACTATGGCTACACCTTC.

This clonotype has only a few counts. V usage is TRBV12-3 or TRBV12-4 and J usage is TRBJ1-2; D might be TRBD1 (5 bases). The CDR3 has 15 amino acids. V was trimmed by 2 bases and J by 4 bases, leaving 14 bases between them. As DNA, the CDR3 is TGTGCCAGCAGTTTAAACCGGCAGGGCGGCTATGGCTACACCTTC. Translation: CASSLNRQGGYGYTF.

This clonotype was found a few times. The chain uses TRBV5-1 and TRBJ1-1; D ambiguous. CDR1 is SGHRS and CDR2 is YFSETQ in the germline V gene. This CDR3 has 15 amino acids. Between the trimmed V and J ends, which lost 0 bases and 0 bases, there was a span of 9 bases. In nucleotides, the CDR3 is TGCGCCAGCAGCTTGGACGGAGTCTTGAACACTGAAGCTTTCTTT. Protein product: CASSLDGVLNTEAFF.

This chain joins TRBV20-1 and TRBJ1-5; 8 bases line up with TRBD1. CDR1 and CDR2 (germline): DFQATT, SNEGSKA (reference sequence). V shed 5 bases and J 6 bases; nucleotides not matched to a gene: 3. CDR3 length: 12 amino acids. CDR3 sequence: CSAQGAGQPQHF. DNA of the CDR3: TGCAGTGCTCAGGGGGCTGGTCAGCCCCAGCATTTT.

The CDR3 DNA reads as TGTGCCACCAGCAGAGAAGGGGTTTATAATTCACCCCTCCACTTT. Residues: CATSREGVYNSPLHF. The V call is TRBV15, the J call TRBJ1-6; the D gene is possibly TRBD1 (5 bases). The CDR3 length is 15 residues. Trimming took off 0 bases at V and 4 bases at J, with 7 bases between the two ends. Per germline, CDR1 LNHNV and CDR2 YYDKDF (reference sequence).